The clone carrying this TCR beta chain is termed medium-sized (0.01 to 0.1%). The antigen is not known. The sample comes from a study of T cell repertoires in cytomegalovirus infection. Study information: It was the public TCR beta signatures that indicated both CMV infection and matching HLA type. Study-wide results and limits: Pooled public TCR beta family frequency picked out CMV carriers with the relevant HLA.

TCRdb independently ran MiXCR on the reads; one entry per CDR3 protein. The sample consists of under 600,000 distinct CDR3 sequences, more than 15% of them appearing once. This CDR3 comprises 15 residues. Germline-derived CDR1 and CDR2 are PRHDT and FYEKMQ (reference sequence). Trimming pared 3 bases from V and 6 bases from J, leaving 16 bases between. The clonotype was recovered from a human donor in good health (CMV status not recorded). Some clones in this sample may be carry-over from other donors' samples. J is TRBJ2-3 and V is TRBV13, with D possibly being TRBD2 (7 bases). Sequences were obtained from CD8+ T cells from PBMCs. The CDR3 DNA reads as TGTGCCAGCAGCTTCTCCTCGGGGGGCAGGGATACGCAGTATTTT. Its translation is CASSFSSGGRDTQYF. Full variable domain (remainder filled in from reference TRBV13 and TRBJ2-3): AAGVIQSPRHLIKEKRETATLKCYPIPRHDTVYWYQQGPGQDPQFLISFYEKMQSDKGSIPDRFSAQQFSDYHSELNMSSLELGDSALYFCASSFSSGGRDTQYFGPGTRLTVL.